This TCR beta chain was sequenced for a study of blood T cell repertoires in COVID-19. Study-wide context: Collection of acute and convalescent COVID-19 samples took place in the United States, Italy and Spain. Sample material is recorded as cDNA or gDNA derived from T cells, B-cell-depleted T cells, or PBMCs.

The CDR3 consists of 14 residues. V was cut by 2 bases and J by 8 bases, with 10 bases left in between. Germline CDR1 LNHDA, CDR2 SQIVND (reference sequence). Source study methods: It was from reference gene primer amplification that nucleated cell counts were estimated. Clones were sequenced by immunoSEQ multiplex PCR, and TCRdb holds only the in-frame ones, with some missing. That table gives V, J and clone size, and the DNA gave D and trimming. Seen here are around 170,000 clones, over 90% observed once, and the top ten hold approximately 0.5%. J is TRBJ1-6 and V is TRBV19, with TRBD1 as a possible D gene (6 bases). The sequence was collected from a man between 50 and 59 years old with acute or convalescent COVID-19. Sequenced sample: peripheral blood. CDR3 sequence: CASSIQGPDSPLHF. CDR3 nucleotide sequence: TGTGCCAGTAGTATACAGGGGCCGGATTCACCCCTCCACTTT.